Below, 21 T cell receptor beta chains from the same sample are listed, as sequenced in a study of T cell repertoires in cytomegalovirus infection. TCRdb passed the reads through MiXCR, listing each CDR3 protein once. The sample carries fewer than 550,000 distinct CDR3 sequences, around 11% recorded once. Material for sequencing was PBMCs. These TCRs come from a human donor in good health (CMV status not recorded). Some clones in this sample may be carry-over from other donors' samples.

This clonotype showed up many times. CDR3 bases: TGTGCCAGCAGCTTAGGAGCCAGTTACAATGAGCAGTTCTTC. Translation: CASSLGASYNEQFF. The gene calls are TRBV7-8 and TRBJ2-1; unclear D gene. The germline V gene encodes CDR1 SGHVS and CDR2 FQNEAQ. Trimming took off 1 base at V and 4 bases at J, with 8 bases between the two ends. The CDR3 covers 14 residues.

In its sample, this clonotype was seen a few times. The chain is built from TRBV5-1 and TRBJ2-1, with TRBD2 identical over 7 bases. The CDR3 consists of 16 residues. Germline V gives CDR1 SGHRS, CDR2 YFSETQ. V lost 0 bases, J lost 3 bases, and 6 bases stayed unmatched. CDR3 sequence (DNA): TGCGCCAGCAGCTTGGGATTCGGGAGGCTCTACAATGAGCAGTTCTTC. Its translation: CASSLGFGRLYNEQFF.

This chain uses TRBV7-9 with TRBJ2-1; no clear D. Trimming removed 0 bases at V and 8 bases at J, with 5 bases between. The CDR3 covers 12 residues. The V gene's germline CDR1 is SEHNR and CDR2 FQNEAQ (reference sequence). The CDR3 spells CASSLAPYEQFF. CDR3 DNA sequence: TGTGCCAGCAGCTTAGCCCCCTATGAGCAGTTCTTC.

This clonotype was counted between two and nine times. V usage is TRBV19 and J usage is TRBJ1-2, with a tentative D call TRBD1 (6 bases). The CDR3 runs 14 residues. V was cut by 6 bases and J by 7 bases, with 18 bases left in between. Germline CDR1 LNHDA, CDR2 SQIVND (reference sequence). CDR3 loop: CASSPEGRGPGYTF. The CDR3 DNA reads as TGTGCCAGTAGCCCTGAGGGCAGGGGTCCTGGCTACACCTTC.

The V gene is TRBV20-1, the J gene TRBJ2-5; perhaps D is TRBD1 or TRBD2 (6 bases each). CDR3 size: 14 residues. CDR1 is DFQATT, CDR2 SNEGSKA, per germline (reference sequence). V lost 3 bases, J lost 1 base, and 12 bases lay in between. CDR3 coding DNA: TGCAGTGCTAGGTGGGGGGCCCTCCAAGAGACCCAGTACTTC. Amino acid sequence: CSARWGALQETQYF.

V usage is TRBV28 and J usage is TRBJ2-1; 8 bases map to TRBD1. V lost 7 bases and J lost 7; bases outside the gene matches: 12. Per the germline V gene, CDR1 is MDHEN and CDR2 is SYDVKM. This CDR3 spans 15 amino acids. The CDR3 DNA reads TGTGCCAGCATAGCCCCGGACAGGGAGGTAAATGAGCAGTTCTTC. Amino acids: CASIAPDREVNEQFF.

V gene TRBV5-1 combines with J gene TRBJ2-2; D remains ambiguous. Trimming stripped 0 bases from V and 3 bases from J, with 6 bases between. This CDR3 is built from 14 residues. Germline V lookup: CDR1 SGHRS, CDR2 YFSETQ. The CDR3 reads CASSLDWDTGELFF. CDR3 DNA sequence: TGCGCCAGCAGCTTGGATTGGGACACCGGGGAGCTGTTTTTT.

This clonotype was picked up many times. As DNA, the CDR3 is TGTGCCAGCAGCCGCCTAGACGAGCAGTACTTC. Translation gives CASSRLDEQYF. The chain has TRBV7-2 and TRBJ2-7, with no clear D. The CDR3 runs to 11 residues. Trimming removed 5 bases at V and 5 bases at J, with 7 bases between. The germline gives CDR1 SGHTA, CDR2 FQGNSA.

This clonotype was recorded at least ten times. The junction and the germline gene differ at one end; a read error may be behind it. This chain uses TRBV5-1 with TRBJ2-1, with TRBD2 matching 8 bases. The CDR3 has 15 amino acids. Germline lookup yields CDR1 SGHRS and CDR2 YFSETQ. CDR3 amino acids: CASSPAGASYNEQFF. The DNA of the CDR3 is TGTGCCAGCAGCCCAGCGGGAGCCTCCTACAATGAGCAGTTCTTC.

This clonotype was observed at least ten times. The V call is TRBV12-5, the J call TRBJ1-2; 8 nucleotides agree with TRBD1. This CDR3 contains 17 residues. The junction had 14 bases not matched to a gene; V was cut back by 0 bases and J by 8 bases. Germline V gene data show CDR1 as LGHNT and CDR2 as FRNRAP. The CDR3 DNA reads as TGTGCTAGTGGTTTGGTTACCTCCGGGACAGGATACGAAGGCTACACCTTC. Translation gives CASGLVTSGTGYEGYTF.

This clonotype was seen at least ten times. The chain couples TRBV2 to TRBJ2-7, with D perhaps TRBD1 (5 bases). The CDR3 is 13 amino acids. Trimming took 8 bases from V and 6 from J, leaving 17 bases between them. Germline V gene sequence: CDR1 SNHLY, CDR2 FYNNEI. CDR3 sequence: CASSTREDGEQYF. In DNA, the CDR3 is TGTGCCAGCTCTACCAGGGAAGATGGCGAGCAGTACTTC.

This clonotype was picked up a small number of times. The CDR3 loop reads CASSATGAAAKNIQYF. The CDR3 DNA follows: TGTGCCAGCAGCGCGACAGGGGCGGCAGCCAAAAACATTCAGTACTTC. This chain uses TRBV9 with TRBJ2-4; 8 nucleotides match TRBD1. Per germline, CDR1 SGDLS and CDR2 YYNGEE. CDR3 size: 16 residues. Germline trimming cut 3 bases from V and 0 bases from J; bases unmatched to any gene: 5.

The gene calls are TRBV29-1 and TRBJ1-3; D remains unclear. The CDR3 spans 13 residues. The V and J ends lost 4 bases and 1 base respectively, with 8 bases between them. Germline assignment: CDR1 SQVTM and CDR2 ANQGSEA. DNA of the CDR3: TGCAGCGTTGGGTCAAGATCTGGAAACACCATATATTTT. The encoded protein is CSVGSRSGNTIYF.

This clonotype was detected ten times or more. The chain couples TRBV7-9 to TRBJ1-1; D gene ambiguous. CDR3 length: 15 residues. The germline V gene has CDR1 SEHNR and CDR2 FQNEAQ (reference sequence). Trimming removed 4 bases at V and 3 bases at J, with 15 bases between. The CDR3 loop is CASSYHREVDTEAFF. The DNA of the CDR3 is TGTGCCAGCAGCTACCACCGTGAGGTTGACACTGAAGCTTTCTTT.

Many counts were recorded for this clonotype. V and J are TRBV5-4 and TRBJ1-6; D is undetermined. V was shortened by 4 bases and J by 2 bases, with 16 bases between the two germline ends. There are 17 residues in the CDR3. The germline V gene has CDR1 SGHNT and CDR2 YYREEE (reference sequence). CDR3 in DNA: TGTGCCAGCAGCCTCGCTCCCATCGCCGCCTATAATTCACCCCTCCACTTT. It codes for CASSLAPIAAYNSPLHF. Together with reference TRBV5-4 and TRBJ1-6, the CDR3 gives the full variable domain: ETGVTQSPTHLIKTRGQQVTLRCSSQSGHNTVSWYQQALGQGPQFIFQYYREEENGRGNFPPRFSGLQFPNYSSELNVNALELDDSALYLCASSLAPIAAYNSPLHFGNGTRLTVT.

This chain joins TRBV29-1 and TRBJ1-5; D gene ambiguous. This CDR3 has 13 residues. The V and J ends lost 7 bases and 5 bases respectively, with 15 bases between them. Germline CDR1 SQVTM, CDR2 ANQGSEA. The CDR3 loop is CSALESSDQPQHF. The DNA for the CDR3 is TGCAGCGCCTTGGAGAGTTCGGATCAGCCCCAGCATTTT.

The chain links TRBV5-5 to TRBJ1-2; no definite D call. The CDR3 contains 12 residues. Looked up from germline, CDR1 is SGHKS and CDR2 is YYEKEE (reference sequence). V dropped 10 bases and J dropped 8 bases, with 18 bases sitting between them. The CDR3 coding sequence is TGTGCCTCCGCTGGAGGACTCACGGGCTACACCTTC. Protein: CASAGGLTGYTF.

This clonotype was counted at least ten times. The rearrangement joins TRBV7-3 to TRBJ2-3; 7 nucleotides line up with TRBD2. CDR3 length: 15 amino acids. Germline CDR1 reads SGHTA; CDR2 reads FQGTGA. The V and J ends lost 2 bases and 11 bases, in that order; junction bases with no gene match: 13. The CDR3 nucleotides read TGTGCCAGCAGCTTAGTAGCCACAGGCGGGGGAATGCAGTATTTT. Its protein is CASSLVATGGGMQYF. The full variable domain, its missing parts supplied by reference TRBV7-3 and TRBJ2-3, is GAGVSQTPSNKVTEKGKYVELRCDPISGHTALYWYRQSLGQGPEFLIYFQGTGAADDSGLPNDRFFAVRPEGSVSTLKIQRTERGDSAVYLCASSLVATGGGMQYFGPGTRLTVL.

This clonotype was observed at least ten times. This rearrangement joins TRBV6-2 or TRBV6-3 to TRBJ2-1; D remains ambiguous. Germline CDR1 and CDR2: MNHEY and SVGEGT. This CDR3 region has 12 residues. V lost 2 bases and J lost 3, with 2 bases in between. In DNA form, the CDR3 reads TGTGCCAGCAGTTACGGCTACAATGAGCAGTTCTTC. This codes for CASSYGYNEQFF.

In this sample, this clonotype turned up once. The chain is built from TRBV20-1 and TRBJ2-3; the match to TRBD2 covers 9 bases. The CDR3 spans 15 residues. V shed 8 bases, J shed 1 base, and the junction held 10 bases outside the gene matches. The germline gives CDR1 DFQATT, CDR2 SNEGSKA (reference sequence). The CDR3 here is CSPLAGGPGTDTQYF. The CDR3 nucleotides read TGCAGTCCTTTGGCGGGAGGGCCTGGCACAGATACGCAGTATTTT.

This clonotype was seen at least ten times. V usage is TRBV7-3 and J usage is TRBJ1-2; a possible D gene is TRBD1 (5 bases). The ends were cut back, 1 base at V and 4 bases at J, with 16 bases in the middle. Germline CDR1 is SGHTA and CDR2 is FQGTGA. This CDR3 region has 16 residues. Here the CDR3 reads CASSLNWGNDPYGYTF. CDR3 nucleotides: TGTGCCAGCAGCTTAAACTGGGGGAACGACCCCTATGGCTACACCTTC.